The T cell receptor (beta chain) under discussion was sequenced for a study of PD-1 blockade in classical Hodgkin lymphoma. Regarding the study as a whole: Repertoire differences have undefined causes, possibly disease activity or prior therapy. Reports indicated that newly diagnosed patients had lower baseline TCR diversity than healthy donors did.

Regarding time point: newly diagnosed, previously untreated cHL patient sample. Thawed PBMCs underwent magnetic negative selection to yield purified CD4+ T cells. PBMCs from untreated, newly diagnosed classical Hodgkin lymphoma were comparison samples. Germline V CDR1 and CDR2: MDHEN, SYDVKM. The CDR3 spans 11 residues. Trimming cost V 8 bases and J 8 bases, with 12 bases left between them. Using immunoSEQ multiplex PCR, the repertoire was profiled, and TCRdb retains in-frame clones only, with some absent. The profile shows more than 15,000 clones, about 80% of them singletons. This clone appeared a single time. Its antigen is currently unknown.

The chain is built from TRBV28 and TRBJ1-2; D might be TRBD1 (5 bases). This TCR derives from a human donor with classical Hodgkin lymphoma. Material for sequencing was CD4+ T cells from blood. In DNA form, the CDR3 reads TGTGCCAGCCTACGGGGGTCGGGCTACACCTTC. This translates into CASLRGSGYTF.